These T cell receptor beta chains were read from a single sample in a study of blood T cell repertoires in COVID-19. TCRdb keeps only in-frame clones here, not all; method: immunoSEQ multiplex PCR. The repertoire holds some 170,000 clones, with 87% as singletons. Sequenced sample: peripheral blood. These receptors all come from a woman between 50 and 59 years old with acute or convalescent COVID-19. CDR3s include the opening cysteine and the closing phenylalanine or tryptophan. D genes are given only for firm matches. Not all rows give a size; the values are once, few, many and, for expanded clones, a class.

CASRPSRDRDGYTF TRBV6-7 - TRBD1 TRBJ1-2
CASSEEGARKTEAFF TRBV2 - TRBD1 TRBJ1-1
CASSLGGTLNEQFF TRBV7-2 - - TRBJ2-1
CAWSGTSTRETQYF TRBV30 - - TRBJ2-5
CASSQVGGRGYTF TRBV3-1/TRBV3-2 - - TRBJ1-2
CASSDRGGEKLFF TRBV2 - TRBD1 TRBJ1-4
CASRRAGRSGKETQYF TRBV19 - TRBD2 TRBJ2-5
CAVSIGTVGYTF TRBV19 few TRBD1 TRBJ1-2
CASRWGGQGQETQYF TRBV6-5 - - TRBJ2-5
CASSRVLNQPQHF TRBV19 - - TRBJ1-5
CASSTVAGGEQFF TRBV7-8 - TRBD2 TRBJ2-1
CASSPTGLAASYEQYF TRBV5-6 - TRBD2 TRBJ2-7
CASSSSGGAFTGELFF TRBV6-5 - TRBD2 TRBJ2-2
CASSSRPGGGEQYF TRBV5-8 - TRBD1 TRBJ2-7
CASSLLGTGGNYGYTF TRBV5-8 - TRBD1 TRBJ1-2
CASSQAGTEAFF TRBV3-1/TRBV3-2 - - TRBJ1-1
CASSLGQGNTIYF TRBV6-5 - TRBD1 TRBJ1-3
CASSLEAGGAGGYTF TRBV7-8 - TRBD1 TRBJ1-2
CASSKVGLAGTTDTQYF TRBV21-1 - - TRBJ2-3
CASSKVRPSTDTQYF TRBV18 - - TRBJ2-3
CASSMGPDRNQPQHF TRBV19 few - TRBJ1-5
CASSQLAGAGGETQYF TRBV3-1/TRBV3-2 - TRBD2 TRBJ2-5
CASTASNEQFF TRBV27 - - TRBJ2-1
CASSNQRRVWGQVFGDQYF TRBV21-1 - - TRBJ2-5
CASSLVFGGETEAFF TRBV7-9 - - TRBJ1-1
CASSEPNSYEQYF TRBV2 - - TRBJ2-7
CAISESPPSSGIGEYF TRBV10-3 - - TRBJ2-7
CASSLRTGSTDTQYF TRBV27 - TRBD1 TRBJ2-3
CASSQEDIGNQPQHF TRBV4-1 - - TRBJ1-5
CASSFGQAYEQYF TRBV27 - - TRBJ2-7
CASSEEGGTEAFF TRBV6-1 - - TRBJ1-1
CASSTSPGSNYGYTF TRBV19 - - TRBJ1-2
CASGKTGGFGNTIYF TRBV6-5 - TRBD1 TRBJ1-3
CASRGPGTSGGANADTQYF TRBV2 - TRBD2 TRBJ2-3
CASSRQETYEQYF TRBV2 few - TRBJ2-7
CASSVPGLADNEQFF TRBV7-2 few TRBD2 TRBJ2-1
CASRLAGGGEQFF TRBV6-5 - TRBD2 TRBJ2-1
CAWSLANEQFF TRBV30 - - TRBJ2-1
CASSSTGDYEQYF TRBV11-2 - TRBD1 TRBJ2-7
CASSSKTGDFPANTGELFF TRBV12-1 - - TRBJ2-2
CASLTGIGPYEQYF TRBV2 - - TRBJ2-7
CASSYSGGTGLYEQYF TRBV6-5 few TRBD1 TRBJ2-7
CASSPRLDSEQFF TRBV3-1/TRBV3-2 - - TRBJ2-1
CASSMDSGGTYNEQFF TRBV19 - TRBD2 TRBJ2-1
CATSQGPSYEQYF TRBV24-1 - - TRBJ2-7
CASNYAGNTEAFF TRBV19 - - TRBJ1-1
CATSRDSVVGGEQYF TRBV15 - - TRBJ2-7
CASSQTTSASSYEQYF TRBV9 - TRBD2 TRBJ2-7
CASSQAWTSGSHEQFF TRBV4-1 - TRBD2 TRBJ2-1
CASSESAGQGSDTIYF TRBV6-1 - TRBD1 TRBJ1-3